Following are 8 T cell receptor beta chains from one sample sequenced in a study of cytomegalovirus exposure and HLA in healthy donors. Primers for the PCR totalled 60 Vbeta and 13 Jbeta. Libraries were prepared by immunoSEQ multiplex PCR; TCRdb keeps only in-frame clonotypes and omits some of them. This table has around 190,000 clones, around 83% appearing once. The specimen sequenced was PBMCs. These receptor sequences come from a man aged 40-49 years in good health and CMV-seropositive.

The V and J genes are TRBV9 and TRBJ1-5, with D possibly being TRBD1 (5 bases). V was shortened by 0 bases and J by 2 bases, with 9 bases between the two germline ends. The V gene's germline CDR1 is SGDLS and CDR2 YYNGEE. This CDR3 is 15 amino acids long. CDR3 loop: CASSVGPGGNQPQHF. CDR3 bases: TGTGCCAGCAGCGTAGGACCGGGGGGCAATCAGCCCCAGCATTTT. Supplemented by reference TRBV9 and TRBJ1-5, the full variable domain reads DSGVTQTPKHLITATGQRVTLRCSPRSGDLSVYWYQQSLDQGLQFLIQYYNGEERAKGNILERFSAQQFPDLHSELNLSSLELGDSALYFCASSVGPGGNQPQHFGDGTRLSIL.

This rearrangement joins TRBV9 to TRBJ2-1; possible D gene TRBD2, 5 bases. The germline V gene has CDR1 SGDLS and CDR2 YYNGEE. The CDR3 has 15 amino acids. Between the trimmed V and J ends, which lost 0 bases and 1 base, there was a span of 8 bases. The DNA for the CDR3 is TGTGCCAGCAGCGTAGGCGGGTTGTCCTACAATGAGCAGTTCTTC. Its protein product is CASSVGGLSYNEQFF. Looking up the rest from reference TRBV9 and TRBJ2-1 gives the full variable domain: DSGVTQTPKHLITATGQRVTLRCSPRSGDLSVYWYQQSLDQGLQFLIQYYNGEERAKGNILERFSAQQFPDLHSELNLSSLELGDSALYFCASSVGGLSYNEQFFGPGTRLTVL.

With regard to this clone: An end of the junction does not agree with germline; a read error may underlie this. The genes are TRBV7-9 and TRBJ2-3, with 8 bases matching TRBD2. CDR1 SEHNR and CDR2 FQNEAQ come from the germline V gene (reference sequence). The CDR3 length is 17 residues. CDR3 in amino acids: CSSSLFSAGVRADTQYF. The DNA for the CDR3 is TGTTCCAGCAGCTTATTTTCAGCGGGAGTTAGGGCAGATACGCAGTATTTT.

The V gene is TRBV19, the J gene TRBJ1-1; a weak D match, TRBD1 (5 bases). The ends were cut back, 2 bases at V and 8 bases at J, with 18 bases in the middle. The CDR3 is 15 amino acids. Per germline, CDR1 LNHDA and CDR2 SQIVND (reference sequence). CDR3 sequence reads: CASSILGTRQAEAFF. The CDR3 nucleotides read TGTGCCAGTAGTATATTGGGGACTCGGCAGGCGGAAGCTTTCTTT. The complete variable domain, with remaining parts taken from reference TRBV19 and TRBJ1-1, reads DGGITQSPKYLFRKEGQNVTLSCEQNLNHDAMYWYRQDPGQGLRLIYYSQIVNDFQKGDIAEGYSVSREKKESFPLTVTSAQKNPTAFYLCASSILGTRQAEAFFGQGTRLTVV.

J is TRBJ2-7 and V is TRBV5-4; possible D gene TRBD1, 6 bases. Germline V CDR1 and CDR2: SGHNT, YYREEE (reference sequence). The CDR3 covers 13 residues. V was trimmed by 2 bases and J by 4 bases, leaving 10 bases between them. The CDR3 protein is CASSFRGGYEQYF. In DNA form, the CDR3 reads TGTGCCAGCAGCTTCAGGGGCGGGTACGAGCAGTACTTC.

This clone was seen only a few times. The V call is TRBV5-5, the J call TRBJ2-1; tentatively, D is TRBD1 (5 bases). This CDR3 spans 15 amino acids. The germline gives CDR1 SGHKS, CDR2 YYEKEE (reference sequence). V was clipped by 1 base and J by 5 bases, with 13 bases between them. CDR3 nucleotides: TGTGCCAGCAGCTTGAGTAGGACAAGAGACAATGAGCAGTTCTTC. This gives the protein CASSLSRTRDNEQFF.

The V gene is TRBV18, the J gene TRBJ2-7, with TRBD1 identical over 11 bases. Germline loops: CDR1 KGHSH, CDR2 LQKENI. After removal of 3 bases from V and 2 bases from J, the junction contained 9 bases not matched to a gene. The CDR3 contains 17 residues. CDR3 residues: CASSPSGTGGWTYEQYF. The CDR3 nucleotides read TGTGCCAGCTCACCTTCTGGGACAGGGGGTTGGACCTACGAGCAGTACTTC. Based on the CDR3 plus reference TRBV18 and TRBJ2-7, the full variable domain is NAGVMQNPRHLVRRRGQEARLRCSPMKGHSHVYWYRQLPEEGLKFMVYLQKENIIDESGMPKERFSAEFPKEGPSILRIQQVVRGDSAAYFCASSPSGTGGWTYEQYFGPGTRLTVT.

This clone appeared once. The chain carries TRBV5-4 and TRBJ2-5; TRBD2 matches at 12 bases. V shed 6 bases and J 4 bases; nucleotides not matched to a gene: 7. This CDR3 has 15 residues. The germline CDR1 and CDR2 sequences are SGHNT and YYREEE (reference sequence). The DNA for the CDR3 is TGTGCCAGCACCGGGAGGGGACTAGCGGGAGAGACCCAGTACTTC. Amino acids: CASTGRGLAGETQYF.